The 21 T cell receptor beta chains listed next were all sequenced from one sample in a study of blood T cell repertoires in COVID-19. The table came from immunoSEQ multiplex PCR; TCRdb's copy has only in-frame clones and leaves some out. The sample holds roughly 260,000 clones, over 75% seen once. The source material was peripheral blood. The receptors were sampled from a woman in her forties or fifties with acute or convalescent COVID-19.

V is TRBV4-3 and J is TRBJ1-5, with D hard to call. V was trimmed by 0 bases and J by 1 base, leaving 4 bases between them. CDR3 length: 14 residues. The germline V gene encodes CDR1 LGHNA and CDR2 YSLEER. The CDR3, as DNA: TGCGCCAGCAGCCAAGATAGAAGCAATCAGCCCCAGCATTTT. Protein sequence: CASSQDRSNQPQHF.

The chain uses TRBV4-2 and TRBJ2-7; D uncertain. This CDR3 contains 16 residues. The germline V and J ends were trimmed by 0 bases and 7 bases, with 19 bases remaining between them. Per the germline V gene, CDR1 is LGHNA and CDR2 is YNFKEQ. DNA of the CDR3: TGTGCCAGCAGCCAAGAAGATGGCGGCAGCCGGAGTGAGCAGTACTTC. This gives the protein CASSQEDGGSRSEQYF.

This clone showed up just once. This sequence joins TRBV28 and TRBJ2-3; TRBD2 matches 14 bases. CDR1 is MDHEN, CDR2 SYDVKM, per germline. V shed 5 bases and J 7 bases; nucleotides not matched to a gene: 8. The CDR3 loop spans 16 amino acids. CDR3 DNA: TGTGCCAGCAGTCTCGAGACTAGCGGGAGGGCCTATACGCAGTATTTT. Its protein is CASSLETSGRAYTQYF.

This chain joins TRBV7-9 and TRBJ2-1; 9 bases fit TRBD2. This CDR3 has 19 residues. Germline lookup yields CDR1 SEHNR and CDR2 FQNEAQ (reference sequence). J lost 8 bases, V lost 7 bases, and 24 bases had no gene match. This CDR3 reads CASTHRRLAGGNPSDEQFF. CDR3 DNA sequence: TGTGCCAGCACCCACCGCCGACTGGCGGGAGGGAACCCTTCCGATGAGCAGTTCTTC.

This chain connects TRBV11-1 to TRBJ2-7; tentative D call: TRBD2 (5 bases). V dropped 3 bases and J dropped 6 bases, with 9 bases sitting between them. In germline, CDR1 is SGHAT, CDR2 FQDESV (reference sequence). CDR3 length equals 12 residues. This CDR3 reads CASSFEGGEQYF. CDR3 DNA: TGTGCCAGCAGCTTCGAGGGTGGCGAGCAGTACTTC.

The chain couples TRBV4-3 to TRBJ1-4, with a tentative D call TRBD1 (6 bases). The V and J ends lost 0 bases and 4 bases respectively, with 15 bases between them. Germline assignment: CDR1 LGHNA and CDR2 YSLEER. The CDR3 is 17 residues long. CDR3: CASSQEMGASFNEKLFF. The DNA of the CDR3 is TGCGCCAGCAGCCAAGAGATGGGGGCAAGCTTTAATGAAAAACTGTTTTTT.

V is TRBV2 and J is TRBJ1-6, with D tentatively TRBD1 (6 bases). Germline V gene sequence: CDR1 SNHLY, CDR2 FYNNEI. The CDR3 has 16 amino acids. The V end lost 6 bases, the J end lost 6 bases, and 18 bases lay between the germline ends. CDR3 DNA: TGTGCCAGCAGGGGGAACAGGGAGAAGCTTAATTCACCCCTCCACTTT. Amino acid sequence: CASRGNREKLNSPLHF. The full variable domain, in which reference TRBV2 and TRBJ1-6 provide the parts outside the CDR3, is EPEVTQTPSHQVTQMGQEVILRCVPISNHLYFYWYRQILGQKVEFLVSFYNNEISEKSEIFDDQFSVERPDGSNFTLKIRSTKLEDSAMYFCASRGNREKLNSPLHFGNGTRLTVT.

V is TRBV28 and J is TRBJ1-1; D is unresolved. Germline V gene lookup returns CDR1 MDHEN and CDR2 SYDVKM. This CDR3 spans 13 amino acids. The ends were cut back, 4 bases at V and 6 bases at J, with 12 bases in the middle. CDR3: CASSSGSRAEAFF. As DNA, the CDR3 is TGTGCCAGCAGTTCCGGGTCTCGGGCTGAAGCTTTCTTT.

The table lists this clone with a count of one. V gene TRBV2 combines with J gene TRBJ1-2, with D possibly matching TRBD1 (6 bases). Trimming took 4 bases from V and 4 from J, leaving 10 bases between them. The V gene's germline CDR1 is SNHLY and CDR2 FYNNEI. CDR3 length equals 13 residues. This CDR3 reads CASSGGLGYGYTF. The CDR3 DNA follows: TGTGCCAGCAGTGGGGGGCTGGGCTATGGCTACACCTTC.

V and J are TRBV7-2 and TRBJ1-2; 8 nucleotides align to TRBD1. The CDR3 spans 14 residues. With V trimmed by 5 bases and J by 4 bases, 6 bases remained unmatched. Looked up from germline, CDR1 is SGHTA and CDR2 is FQGNSA. The CDR3 loop is CASSQAGTGYGYTF. The CDR3 DNA sequence: TGTGCCAGCAGCCAAGCCGGGACAGGCTATGGCTACACCTTC.

The V gene is TRBV7-9, the J gene TRBJ2-7; a possible D gene is TRBD1 (6 bases). CDR1 and CDR2 (germline): SEHNR, FQNEAQ (reference sequence). Trimming removed 1 base at V and 2 bases at J, with 15 bases between. The CDR3 totals 16 residues. CDR3 sequence reads: CASSLVEGVLTYEQYF. The CDR3 nucleotides read TGTGCCAGCAGCTTAGTTGAGGGGGTTCTAACCTACGAGCAGTACTTC.

V is TRBV27 and J is TRBJ1-1; 8 bases fit TRBD1. CDR1 is MNHEY and CDR2 is SMNVEV in the germline V gene (reference sequence). This CDR3 region has 18 residues. Germline trimming cut 5 bases from V and 4 bases from J; bases unmatched to any gene: 18. The CDR3 DNA reads as TGTGCCAGCAGTCAATCGGACAGGGTAGACTGGGAGAGCACTGAAGCTTTCTTT. It yields the protein CASSQSDRVDWESTEAFF.

CDR3 sequence reads: CASRTDETQYF. CDR3 nucleotides: TGTGCCAGCAGGACAGATGAGACCCAGTACTTC. The chain links TRBV12-3 or TRBV12-4 to TRBJ2-5; possible D gene TRBD1, 5 bases. The CDR3 loop spans 11 amino acids. Between the trimmed V and J ends, which lost 6 bases and 5 bases, there was a span of 7 bases.

V usage is TRBV24-1 and J usage is TRBJ1-4; perhaps TRBD1 as D (5 bases). Germline V gene sequence: CDR1 KGHDR, CDR2 SFDVKD. The V end lost 3 bases, the J end lost 2 bases, and 9 bases lay between the germline ends. The CDR3 extends over 15 amino acids. The CDR3 DNA reads TGTGCCACCAGTGATGCCAGGGCTACTAATGAAAAACTGTTTTTT. The encoded protein is CATSDARATNEKLFF.

This chain joins TRBV30 and TRBJ2-5; no clear D. The CDR3 is 11 residues long. In germline, CDR1 is GTSNPN, CDR2 SVGIG (reference sequence). The V gene lost 8 bases and the J gene lost 4 bases, with 11 bases spanning the gap. CDR3 nucleotide sequence: TGTGCCCAGAACTACCGAGAGACCCAGTACTTC. Its protein product is CAQNYRETQYF.

V gene TRBV2 combines with J gene TRBJ1-1; 8 nucleotides agree with TRBD1. In germline, CDR1 is SNHLY, CDR2 FYNNEI. V shed 7 bases, J shed 4 bases, and the junction held 5 bases outside the gene matches. This CDR3 comprises 13 residues. The CDR3, as DNA: TGTGCCAGCACTTCGACAGGGGCCACTGAAGCTTTCTTT. Translation gives CASTSTGATEAFF.

V is TRBV7-9 and J is TRBJ1-2; 11 bases are a match to TRBD1. The CDR3 extends over 15 amino acids. The V gene's germline CDR1 is SEHNR and CDR2 FQNEAQ (reference sequence). V lost 2 bases, J lost 4 bases, and 3 bases stayed unmatched. The DNA for the CDR3 is TGTGCCAGCAGCTTAACCGGGACAGGGGGCTATGGCTACACCTTC. Encoded protein: CASSLTGTGGYGYTF.

Here the CDR3 DNA reads TGTGCCAGCAGCTTCCGGGGATCCGCAGATACGCAGTATTTT. This gives the protein CASSFRGSADTQYF. This chain links TRBV11-3 with TRBJ2-3; TRBD2 might be the D (5 bases). CDR1 is SGHNT, CDR2 YENEEA, per germline. There are 14 residues in the CDR3. V shed 3 bases and J shed 4 bases, with 11 bases lying between them.

The V gene is TRBV5-1, the J gene TRBJ2-3, with TRBD1 matching over 12 bases. The V segment lost 5 bases and the J segment 4 bases; nucleotides outside the gene matches: 5. The CDR3 consists of 15 residues. The germline CDR1 and CDR2 sequences are SGHRS and YFSETQ. CDR3 amino acids: CASSRDRGQADTQYF. DNA for the CDR3: TGCGCCAGCAGTCGGGACAGGGGGCAGGCAGATACGCAGTATTTT.

The chain is built from TRBV13 and TRBJ2-1; D possibly corresponds to TRBD1 (6 bases). The length of the CDR3 is 14 residues. V lost 5 bases to trimming and J lost 4 bases, with 12 bases between them. In germline, CDR1 is PRHDT, CDR2 FYEKMQ (reference sequence). CDR3 DNA: TGTGCCAGCAGCAACAGGGTCCCTTACAATGAGCAGTTCTTC. Protein sequence: CASSNRVPYNEQFF.

This chain connects TRBV7-8 to TRBJ2-1; 13 bases are a match to TRBD2. V was pared by 1 base and J by 3 bases, with 6 bases of the junction left unmatched. Per the germline V gene, CDR1 is SGHVS and CDR2 is FQNEAQ. The CDR3 consists of 18 residues. The CDR3 DNA reads TGTGCCAGCAGCTTAGGACTAGCGGGAGGACAACTCTACAATGAGCAGTTCTTC. Translating it yields CASSLGLAGGQLYNEQFF.